The 15 T cell receptor beta chains given below trace back to one sample, sequenced in a study of shared clonotypes between healthy human individuals (dated by TCRdb to 2019 to 2021). Library generation was performed with the immunoSEQ multiplex PCR assay. Imported from immuneACCESS, the table was reduced by TCRdb to in-frame sequences with V and J called. These copies leave out some clones; in studies compared against another copy, an unresolved V gene accounts for under half, and the cause of the remainder is not known. The sample has about 2.1 million clones on record, around 93% of them singletons. The leading ten clones occupy about 1.7% of the sample. For the CD8 naive samples, CD45RO-negative cells were positively selected for CCR7, yielding a CD45RA+CCR7+ population from which TemRA cells were excluded. The sequenced sample consisted of naive CD8+ T cells from PBMCs. The cell subset or site label on this specimen signifies: CD45RA+CCR7+. These receptors all come from a man younger than 35 in good health. Some clones in this sample may be carry-over from other donors' samples.

The rearrangement uses TRBV10-3 and TRBJ2-5, with D tentatively TRBD2 (6 bases). The germline gives CDR1 ENHRY, CDR2 SYGVKD. Between the trimmed V and J ends, which lost 6 bases and 4 bases, there was a span of 12 bases. This CDR3 has 13 amino acids. CDR3 nucleotide sequence: TGTGCCATCAGCGGGGACTCTCCAGAGACCCAGTACTTC. Translating gives CAISGDSPETQYF.

The CDR3: CASRTFGEPSYEQYF. The CDR3 nucleotides are TGTGCCAGCAGAACCTTCGGGGAGCCATCCTACGAGCAGTACTTC. This sequence joins TRBV11-2 and TRBJ2-7; tentative D call: TRBD2 (5 bases). This CDR3 contains 15 residues. With 6 bases removed from V and 1 base from J, the gap between germline ends came to 16 bases. CDR1 and CDR2 from the germline V gene are SGHAT and FQNNGV. The full variable domain, completed using reference TRBV11-2 and TRBJ2-7, is EAGVAQSPRYKIIEKRQSVAFWCNPISGHATLYWYQQILGQGPKLLIQFQNNGVVDDSQLPKDRFSAERLKGVDSTLKIQPAKLEDSAVYLCASRTFGEPSYEQYFGPGTRLTVT.

The chain employs TRBV28 and TRBJ2-1, with D possibly matching TRBD1 (5 bases). The germline V gene encodes CDR1 MDHEN and CDR2 SYDVKM. The CDR3 is 13 residues long. The V end lost 3 bases, the J end lost 4 bases, and 7 bases lay between the germline ends. The CDR3 spells CASSFKGYNEQFF. The CDR3 region has the DNA TGTGCCAGCAGTTTTAAGGGGTACAATGAGCAGTTCTTC.

The chain joins TRBV6-5 to TRBJ2-2; 7 nucleotides match TRBD1. Losses at the gene ends were 6 bases for V and 6 bases for J; bases not matched to a gene: 4. The CDR3 runs to 13 residues. Germline V gives CDR1 MNHEY, CDR2 SVGAGI. The CDR3 sequence: CASSPTGAGELFF. The CDR3 coding sequence is TGTGCCAGCAGCCCAACAGGGGCCGGGGAGCTGTTTTTT.

The chain joins TRBV7-9 to TRBJ2-1; 9 bases line up with TRBD2. The CDR3 extends over 17 amino acids. Germline CDR1 SEHNR, CDR2 FQNEAQ (reference sequence). J lost 2 bases, V lost 4 bases, and 9 bases had no gene match. For the CDR3, the DNA is TGTGCCAGCAGCTCAAAGGAGACTAGCGGCGCCTACAATGAGCAGTTCTTC. Encoded protein: CASSSKETSGAYNEQFF.

The V gene is TRBV27, the J gene TRBJ2-7; TRBD1 aligns across 7 bases. The V gene's germline CDR1 is MNHEY and CDR2 SMNVEV (reference sequence). The CDR3 consists of 13 residues. Losses at the gene ends were 6 bases for V and 6 bases for J; bases not matched to a gene: 8. The CDR3 reads CASSYRQGGEQYF. The CDR3 bases are TGTGCCAGCAGCTATAGACAGGGCGGCGAGCAGTACTTC.

The CDR3, as DNA: TGTGCCAGTAGTATATTTGACGGAAACTATGGCTACACCTTC. Its translation is CASSIFDGNYGYTF. V usage is TRBV19 and J usage is TRBJ1-2, with unresolved D. This CDR3 has 14 residues. In germline, CDR1 is LNHDA, CDR2 SQIVND (reference sequence). V dropped 2 bases and J dropped 2 bases, with 9 bases sitting between them.

The V gene is TRBV27, the J gene TRBJ1-5; D uncertain. The CDR3 has 15 residues. Germline loops: CDR1 MNHEY, CDR2 SMNVEV (reference sequence). The V end was cut by 2 bases, the J end by 7 bases, with 15 bases between. The CDR3 loop is CASSLGSASWQPQHF. CDR3 bases: TGTGCCAGCAGTTTAGGTTCGGCTTCGTGGCAGCCCCAGCATTTT.

The chain is built from TRBV7-9 and TRBJ2-2; TRBD1 aligns across 10 bases. Germline assignment: CDR1 SEHNR and CDR2 FQNEAQ (reference sequence). V dropped 5 bases and J dropped 4; count of bases not matched to a gene: 13. The CDR3 is 18 residues long. CDR3 DNA: TGTGCCAGCAGCCAATCAACCCGACAGGGGGCGATCACCGGGGAGCTGTTTTTT. Translated, it gives CASSQSTRQGAITGELFF. The whole variable domain, filled in from reference TRBV7-9 and TRBJ2-2, reads DTGVSQNPRHKITKRGQNVTFRCDPISEHNRLYWYRQTLGQGPEFLTYFQNEAQLEKSRLLSDRFSAERPKGSFSTLEIQRTEQGDSAMYLCASSQSTRQGAITGELFFGEGSRLTVL.

This chain links TRBV27 with TRBJ1-2; maybe TRBD1 (5 bases). Germline CDR1 and CDR2: MNHEY and SMNVEV (reference sequence). This CDR3 spans 13 amino acids. The V and J ends lost 3 bases and 6 bases respectively, with 11 bases between them. DNA of the CDR3: TGTGCCAGCAGTTTTTCCCAGGGTAATGGCTACACCTTC. Its protein product is CASSFSQGNGYTF.

Note on this clone: Distinct nucleotide sequences in the sample also encode this CDR3. The chain joins TRBV4-1 to TRBJ1-5; unclear D gene. V shed 1 base and J shed 5 bases, with 9 bases lying between them. CDR1 and CDR2 (germline): MGHRA, YSYEKL. There are 14 residues in the CDR3. The CDR3 bases are TGCGCCAGCAGCCAAGTCGGTGAGTATCAGCCCCAGCATTTT. Translated, it gives CASSQVGEYQPQHF.

The CDR3 nucleotides are TGTGCCAGCAGCTATCTACAGGGAGATGAGCAGTTCTTC. It codes for CASSYLQGDEQFF. The rearrangement uses TRBV27 and TRBJ2-1; D possibly corresponds to TRBD1 (6 bases). Germline V gene sequence: CDR1 MNHEY, CDR2 SMNVEV (reference sequence). V was pared by 6 bases and J by 8 bases, with 14 bases between. This CDR3 region has 13 residues.

The gene calls are TRBV10-3 and TRBJ2-1, with D perhaps matching TRBD1 (6 bases). The CDR3 length is 15 residues. Trimming pared 10 bases from V and 5 bases from J, leaving 21 bases between. Germline CDR1 is ENHRY and CDR2 is SYGVKD. The DNA of the CDR3 is TGTGCCACAGGGGAATACAAGGGGTTGAACAATGAGCAGTTCTTC. This gives the protein CATGEYKGLNNEQFF.

In the case of this clone: This same CDR3 is encoded by further DNA sequences in the sample. The chain combines TRBV4-3 with TRBJ2-7; TRBD1 aligns across 7 bases. Trimming removed 1 base from V and 2 bases from J; junction bases left unmatched: 2. Germline assignment: CDR1 LGHNA and CDR2 YSLEER. The CDR3 is made up of 14 amino acids. This CDR3 is CASSQGTGTYEQYF. DNA for the CDR3: TGCGCCAGCAGCCAAGGGACAGGCACCTACGAGCAGTACTTC.

The chain links TRBV7-6 to TRBJ2-7; TRBD2 aligns across 14 bases. CDR1 and CDR2 (germline): SGHVS, FNYEAQ. The CDR3 consists of 17 residues. V lost 1 base, J lost 7 bases, and 9 bases stayed unmatched. The CDR3 nucleotides read TGTGCCAGCAGCTTAGAGAGACTAGCGGGAGGGCCGCGAGAGCAGTACTTC. Translation: CASSLERLAGGPREQYF.